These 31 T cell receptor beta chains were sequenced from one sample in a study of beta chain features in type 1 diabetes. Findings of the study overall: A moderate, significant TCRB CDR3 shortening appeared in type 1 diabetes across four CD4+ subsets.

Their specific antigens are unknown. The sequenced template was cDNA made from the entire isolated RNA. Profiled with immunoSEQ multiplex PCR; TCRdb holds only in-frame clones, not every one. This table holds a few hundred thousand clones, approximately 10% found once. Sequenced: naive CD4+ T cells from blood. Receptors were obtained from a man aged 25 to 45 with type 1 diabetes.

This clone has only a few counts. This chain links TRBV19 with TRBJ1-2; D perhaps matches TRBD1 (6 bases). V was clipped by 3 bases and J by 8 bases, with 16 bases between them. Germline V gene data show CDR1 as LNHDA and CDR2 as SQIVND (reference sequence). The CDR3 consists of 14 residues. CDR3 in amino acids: CASSISDRTSGYTF. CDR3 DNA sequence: TGTGCCAGTAGTATTAGCGACAGGACGTCGGGCTACACCTTC.

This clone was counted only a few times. The CDR3 region has the DNA TGTGCCACCAGCAGAGATCCCCAGCCAGGGGCAGGACGGAATTCACCCCTCCACTTT. Protein sequence: CATSRDPQPGAGRNSPLHF. The V call is TRBV15, the J call TRBJ1-6, with a possible D match to TRBD1 (6 bases). V lost 0 bases and J lost 7, with 22 bases in between. Germline lookup yields CDR1 LNHNV and CDR2 YYDKDF (reference sequence). This CDR3 is built from 19 residues.

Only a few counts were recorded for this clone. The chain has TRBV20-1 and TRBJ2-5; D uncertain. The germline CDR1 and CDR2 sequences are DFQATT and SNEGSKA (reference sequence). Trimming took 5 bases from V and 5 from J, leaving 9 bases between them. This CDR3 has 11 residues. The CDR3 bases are TGCAGTGCTTACCGGGTGGAGACCCAGTACTTC. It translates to CSAYRVETQYF.

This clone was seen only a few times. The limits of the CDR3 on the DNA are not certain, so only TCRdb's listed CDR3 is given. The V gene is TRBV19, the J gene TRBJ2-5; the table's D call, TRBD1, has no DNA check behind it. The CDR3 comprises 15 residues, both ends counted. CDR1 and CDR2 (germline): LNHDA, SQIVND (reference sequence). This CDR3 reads CASTSGQAPQETQYF.

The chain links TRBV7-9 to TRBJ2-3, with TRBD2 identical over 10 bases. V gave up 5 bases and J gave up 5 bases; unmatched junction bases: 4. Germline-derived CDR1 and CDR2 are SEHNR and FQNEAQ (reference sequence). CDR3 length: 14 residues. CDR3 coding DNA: TGTGCCAGCAGCAGCGGGGGGGCCAGAGATACGCAGTATTTT. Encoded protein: CASSSGGARDTQYF.

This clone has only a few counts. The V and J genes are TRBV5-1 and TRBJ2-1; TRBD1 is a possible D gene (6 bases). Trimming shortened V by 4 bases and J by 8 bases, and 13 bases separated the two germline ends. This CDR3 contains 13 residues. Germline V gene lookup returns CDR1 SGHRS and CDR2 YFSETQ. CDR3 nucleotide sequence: TGCGCCAGCAGCCACGGACAGACCCATGAGCAGTTCTTC. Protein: CASSHGQTHEQFF. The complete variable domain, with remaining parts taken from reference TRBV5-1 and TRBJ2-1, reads KAGVTQTPRYLIKTRGQQVTLSCSPISGHRSVSWYQQTPGQGLQFLFEYFSETQRNKGNFPGRFSGRQFSNSRSEMNVSTLELGDSALYLCASSHGQTHEQFFGPGTRLTVL.

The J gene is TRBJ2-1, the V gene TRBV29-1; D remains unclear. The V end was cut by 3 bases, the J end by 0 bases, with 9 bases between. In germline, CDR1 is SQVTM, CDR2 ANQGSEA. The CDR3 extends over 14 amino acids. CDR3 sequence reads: CSVDFTSSYNEQFF. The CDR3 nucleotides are TGCAGCGTTGACTTTACGAGCTCCTACAATGAGCAGTTCTTC.

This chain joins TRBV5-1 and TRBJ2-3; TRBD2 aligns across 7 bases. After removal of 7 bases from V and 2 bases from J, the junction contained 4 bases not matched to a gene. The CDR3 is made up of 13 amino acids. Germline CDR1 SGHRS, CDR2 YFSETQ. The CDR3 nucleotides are TGCGCCAGCTCCAGCGGGAACACAGATACGCAGTATTTT. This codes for CASSSGNTDTQYF.

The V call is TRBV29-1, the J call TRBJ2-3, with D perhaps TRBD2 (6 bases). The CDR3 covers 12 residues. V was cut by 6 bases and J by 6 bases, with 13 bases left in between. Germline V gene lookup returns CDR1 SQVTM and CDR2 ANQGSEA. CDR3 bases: TGCAGCGTAAATACCGGGAGCGATACGCAGTATTTT. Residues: CSVNTGSDTQYF.

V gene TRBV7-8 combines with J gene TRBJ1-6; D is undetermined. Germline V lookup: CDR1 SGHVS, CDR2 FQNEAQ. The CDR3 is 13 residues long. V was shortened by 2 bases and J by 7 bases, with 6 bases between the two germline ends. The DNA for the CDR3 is TGTGCCAGCAGCTTACCGGGGAATTCACCCCTCCACTTT. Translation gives CASSLPGNSPLHF.

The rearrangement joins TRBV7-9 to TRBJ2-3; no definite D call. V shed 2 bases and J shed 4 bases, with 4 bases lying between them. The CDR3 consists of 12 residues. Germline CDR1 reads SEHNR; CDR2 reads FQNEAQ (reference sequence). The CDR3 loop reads CASSLLSDTQYF. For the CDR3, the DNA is TGTGCCAGCAGCTTACTTTCAGATACGCAGTATTTT.

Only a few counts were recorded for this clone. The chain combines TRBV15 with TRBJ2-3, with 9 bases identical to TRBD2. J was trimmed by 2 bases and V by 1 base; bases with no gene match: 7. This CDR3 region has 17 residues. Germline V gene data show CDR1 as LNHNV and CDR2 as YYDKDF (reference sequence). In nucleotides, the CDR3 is TGTGCCACCAGCAGAGGGGCTAGCGGGGTGACCACAGATACGCAGTATTTT. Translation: CATSRGASGVTTDTQYF.

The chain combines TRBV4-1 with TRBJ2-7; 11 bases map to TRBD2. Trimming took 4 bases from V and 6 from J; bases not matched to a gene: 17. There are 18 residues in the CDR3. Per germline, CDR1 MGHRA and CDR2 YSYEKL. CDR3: CASSLGLAGGSGKSEQYF. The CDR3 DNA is TGCGCCAGCAGCCTCGGGCTAGCGGGGGGCTCAGGGAAGTCCGAGCAGTACTTC.

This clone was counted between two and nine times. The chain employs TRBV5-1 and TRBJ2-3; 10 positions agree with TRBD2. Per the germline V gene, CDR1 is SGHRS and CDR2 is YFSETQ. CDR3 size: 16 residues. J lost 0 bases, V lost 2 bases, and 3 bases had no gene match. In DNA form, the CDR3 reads TGCGCCAGCAGCTTACCAGCGGGGGGGAGCACAGATACGCAGTATTTT. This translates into CASSLPAGGSTDTQYF.

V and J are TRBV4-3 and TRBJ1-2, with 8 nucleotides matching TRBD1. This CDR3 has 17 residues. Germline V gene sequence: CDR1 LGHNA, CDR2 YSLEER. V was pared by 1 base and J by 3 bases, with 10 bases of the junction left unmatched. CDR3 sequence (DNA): TGCGCCAGCAGCCAAGTCGGGACAGGCTCTGTTCACTATGGCTACACCTTC. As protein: CASSQVGTGSVHYGYTF.

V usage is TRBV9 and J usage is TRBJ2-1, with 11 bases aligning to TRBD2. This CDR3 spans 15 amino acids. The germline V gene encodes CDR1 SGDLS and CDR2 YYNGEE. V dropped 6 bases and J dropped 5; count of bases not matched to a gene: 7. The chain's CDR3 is CASTPTSGAHNEQFF. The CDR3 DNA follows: TGTGCCAGCACTCCGACTAGCGGGGCCCACAATGAGCAGTTCTTC.

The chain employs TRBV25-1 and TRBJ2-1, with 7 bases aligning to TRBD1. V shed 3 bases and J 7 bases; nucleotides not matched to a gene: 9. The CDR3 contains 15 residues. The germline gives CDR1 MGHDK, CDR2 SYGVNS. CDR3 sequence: CASSDLSRDSNEQFF. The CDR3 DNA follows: TGTGCCAGCAGTGATCTAAGCCGGGACAGTAATGAGCAGTTCTTC.

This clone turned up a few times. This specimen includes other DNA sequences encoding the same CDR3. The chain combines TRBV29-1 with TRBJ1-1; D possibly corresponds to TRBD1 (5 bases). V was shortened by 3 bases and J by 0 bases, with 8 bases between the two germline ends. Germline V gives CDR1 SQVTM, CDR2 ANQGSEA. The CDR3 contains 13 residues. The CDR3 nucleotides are TGCAGCGTTGAGGGCAGGGTGAACACTGAAGCTTTCTTT. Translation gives CSVEGRVNTEAFF.

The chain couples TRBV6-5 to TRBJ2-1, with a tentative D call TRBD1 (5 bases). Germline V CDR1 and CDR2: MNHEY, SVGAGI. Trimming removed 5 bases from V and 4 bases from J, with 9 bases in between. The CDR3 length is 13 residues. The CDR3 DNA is TGTGCCAGCAGTCGGACAATTTACAATGAGCAGTTCTTC. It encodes CASSRTIYNEQFF.

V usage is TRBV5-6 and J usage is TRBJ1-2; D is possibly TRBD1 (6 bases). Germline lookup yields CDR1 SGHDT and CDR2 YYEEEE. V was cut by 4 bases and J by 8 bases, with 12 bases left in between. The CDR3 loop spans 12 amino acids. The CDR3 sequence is CASSLNREGYTF. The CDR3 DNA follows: TGTGCCAGCAGCCTTAACAGGGAAGGCTACACCTTC.

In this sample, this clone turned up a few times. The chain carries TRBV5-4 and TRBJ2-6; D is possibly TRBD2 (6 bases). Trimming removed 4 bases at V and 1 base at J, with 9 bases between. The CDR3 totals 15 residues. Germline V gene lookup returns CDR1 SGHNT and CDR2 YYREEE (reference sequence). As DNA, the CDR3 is TGTGCCAGCAGCCCCGGGGGATCTGGGGCCAACGTCCTGACTTTC. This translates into CASSPGGSGANVLTF.

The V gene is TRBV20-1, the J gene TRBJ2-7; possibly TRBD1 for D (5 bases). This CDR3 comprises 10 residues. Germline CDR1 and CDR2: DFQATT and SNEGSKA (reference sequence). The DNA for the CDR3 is TGCAGACCAGGGTTCCACGAGCAGTACTTC. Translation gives CRPGFHEQYF.

In DNA, the CDR3 is TGTGCCAGCAGTTACGACAGGAACTATGGCTACACCTTC. The encoded protein is CASSYDRNYGYTF. The rearrangement joins TRBV14 to TRBJ1-2, with D perhaps matching TRBD1 (6 bases). V was pared by 6 bases and J by 2 bases, with 10 bases between. The CDR3 length is 13 residues. Germline V gene lookup returns CDR1 SGHDN and CDR2 FVKESK.

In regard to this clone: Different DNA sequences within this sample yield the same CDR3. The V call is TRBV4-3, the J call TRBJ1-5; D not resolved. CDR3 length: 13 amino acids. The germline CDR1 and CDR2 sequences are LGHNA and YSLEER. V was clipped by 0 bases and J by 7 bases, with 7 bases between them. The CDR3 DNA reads TGCGCCAGCAGCCAAGACCCGGGACAGCCCCAGCATTTT. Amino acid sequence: CASSQDPGQPQHF.

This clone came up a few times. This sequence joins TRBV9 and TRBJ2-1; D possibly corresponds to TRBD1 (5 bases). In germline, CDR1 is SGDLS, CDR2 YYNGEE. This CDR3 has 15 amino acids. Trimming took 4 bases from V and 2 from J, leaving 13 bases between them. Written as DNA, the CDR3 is TGTGCCAGCAGCCCCGAAGGGGATGCCTACAATGAGCAGTTCTTC. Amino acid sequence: CASSPEGDAYNEQFF.

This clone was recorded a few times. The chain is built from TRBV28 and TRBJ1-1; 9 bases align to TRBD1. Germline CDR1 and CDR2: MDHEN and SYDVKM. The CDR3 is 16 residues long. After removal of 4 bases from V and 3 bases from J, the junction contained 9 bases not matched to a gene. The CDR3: CASSCGQGREYTEAFF. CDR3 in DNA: TGTGCCAGCAGTTGCGGACAGGGGAGGGAGTACACTGAAGCTTTCTTT.

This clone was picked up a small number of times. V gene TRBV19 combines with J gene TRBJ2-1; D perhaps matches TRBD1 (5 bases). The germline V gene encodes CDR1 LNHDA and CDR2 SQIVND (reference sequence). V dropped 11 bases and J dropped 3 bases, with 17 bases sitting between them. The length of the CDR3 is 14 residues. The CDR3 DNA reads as TGTGCCTCCCAGGGCCCGGGTTACTACAATGAGCAGTTCTTC. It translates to CASQGPGYYNEQFF.

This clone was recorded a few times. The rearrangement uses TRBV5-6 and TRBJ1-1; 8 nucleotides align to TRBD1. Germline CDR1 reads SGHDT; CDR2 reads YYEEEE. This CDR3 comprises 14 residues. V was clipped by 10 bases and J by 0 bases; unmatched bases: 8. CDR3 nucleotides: TGTGCCGCCCACAGGGGGAAGTTGAACACTGAAGCTTTCTTT. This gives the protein CAAHRGKLNTEAFF.

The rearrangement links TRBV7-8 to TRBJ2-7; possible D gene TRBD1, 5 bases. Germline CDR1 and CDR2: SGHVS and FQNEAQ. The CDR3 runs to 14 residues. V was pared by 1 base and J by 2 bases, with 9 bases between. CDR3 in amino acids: CASSLEGPPYEQYF. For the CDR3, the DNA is TGTGCCAGCAGCTTAGAGGGGCCTCCCTACGAGCAGTACTTC. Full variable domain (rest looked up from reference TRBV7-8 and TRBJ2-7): GAGVSQSPRYKVAKRGQDVALRCDPISGHVSLFWYQQALGQGPEFLTYFQNEAQLDKSGLPSDRFFAERPEGSVSTLKIQRTQQEDSAVYLCASSLEGPPYEQYFGPGTRLTVT.

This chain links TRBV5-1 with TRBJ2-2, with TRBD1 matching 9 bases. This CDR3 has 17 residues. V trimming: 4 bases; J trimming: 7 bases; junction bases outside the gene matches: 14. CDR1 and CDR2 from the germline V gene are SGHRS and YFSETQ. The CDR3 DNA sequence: TGCGCCAGCAGCCTGCGAGGACAGGGGATTCGGGTCGGGGAGCTGTTTTTT. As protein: CASSLRGQGIRVGELFF. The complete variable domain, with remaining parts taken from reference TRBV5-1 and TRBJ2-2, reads KAGVTQTPRYLIKTRGQQVTLSCSPISGHRSVSWYQQTPGQGLQFLFEYFSETQRNKGNFPGRFSGRQFSNSRSEMNVSTLELGDSALYLCASSLRGQGIRVGELFFGEGSRLTVL.

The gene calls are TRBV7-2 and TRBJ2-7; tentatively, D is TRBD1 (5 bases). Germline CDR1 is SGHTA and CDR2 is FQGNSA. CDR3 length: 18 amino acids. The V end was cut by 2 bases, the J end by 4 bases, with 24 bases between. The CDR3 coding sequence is TGTGCCAGCAGCTTATACGCCTTCAGGGTCCGAGCCGGGTACGAGCAGTACTTC. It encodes CASSLYAFRVRAGYEQYF.